Listed here are 3 T cell receptor beta chains from one sample, sequenced in a study of blood T cell repertoires in COVID-19. Assay used: immunoSEQ multiplex PCR; TCRdb lists only in-frame clones, some missing. The table includes around 230,000 clones, around four fifths detected once. Sequencing was carried out using peripheral blood. These receptor sequences come from a woman aged 50 to 60 with acute or convalescent COVID-19.

V is TRBV6-5 and J is TRBJ1-1; 10 bases align to TRBD1. V shed 5 bases and J 5 bases; nucleotides not matched to a gene: 5. This CDR3 is built from 14 residues. From germline, CDR1 is MNHEY and CDR2 SVGAGI. The CDR3 reads CASSPWTGGTEAFF. The CDR3 nucleotides are TGTGCCAGCAGTCCATGGACAGGGGGAACTGAAGCTTTCTTT.

The CDR3 nucleotides read TGTGCCAGCACCTCTAGTACTTTAAACACTGAAGCTTTCTTT. Translated: CASTSSTLNTEAFF. This sequence joins TRBV6-5 and TRBJ1-1, with D unclear. V dropped 7 bases and J dropped 2 bases, with 14 bases sitting between them. This CDR3 is 14 amino acids long. Germline V gene data show CDR1 as MNHEY and CDR2 as SVGAGI.

The rearrangement links TRBV6-1 to TRBJ1-4; D gene unclear. Between the trimmed V and J ends, which lost 2 bases and 8 bases, there was a span of 9 bases. The CDR3 extends over 13 amino acids. CDR1 is MNHNS and CDR2 is SASEGT in the germline V gene. The CDR3 nucleotides read TGTGCCAGCAGTGAAAACGGAGGGGAAAAACTGTTTTTT. This encodes CASSENGGEKLFF.